These T cell receptor beta chains were read from a single sample in a study of identical twins. From the 5' RACE reads, TCRdb called clonotypes with MiXCR, one entry per CDR3 protein. The sample includes some 790,000 distinct CDR3 sequences, about 18% seen only once; the top ten take 13%. The data also belong to a second study, concerning T cells expressing NK-cell markers.

The sample was PBMCs. The receptors shown here come from a young woman in good health. CDR3s include the opening cysteine and the closing phenylalanine or tryptophan. The D gene is left open where the match is weak. Part of the rows lack a size; the others show once, few, many or a class for expanded clones.

clone_size: -; v_call: TRBV12-3/TRBV12-4; j_call: TRBJ2-2; d_call: -; cdr3_nt: TGTGCCAGCAGTTTCGGGGGATCGAACACCGGGGAGCTGTTTTTT; cdr3_aa: CASSFGGSNTGELFF
clone_size: few; v_call: TRBV12-3/TRBV12-4; j_call: TRBJ2-6; d_call: -; cdr3_nt: TGTGCCAGCAGCCCCACAGGGCCTGGGGCCAACGTCCTGACTTTC; cdr3_aa: CASSPTGPGANVLTF
clone_size: -; v_call: TRBV9; j_call: TRBJ2-1; d_call: -; cdr3_nt: TGTGCCAGCAGCGTTCGCCGTGGGGGTTACAATGAGCAGTTCTTC; cdr3_aa: CASSVRRGGYNEQFF
clone_size: -; v_call: TRBV18; j_call: TRBJ2-7; d_call: TRBD2; cdr3_nt: TGTGCCAGCTCACCCCGGCTAGCGGGGGACCTCTACGAGCAGTACTTC; cdr3_aa: CASSPRLAGDLYEQYF
clone_size: -; v_call: TRBV21-1; j_call: TRBJ2-7; d_call: -; cdr3_nt: TGTGCCAGCAGCAAGGGGGACCGCGGACAGCGAAACTACGAGCAGTACTTC; cdr3_aa: CASSKGDRGQRNYEQYF
clone_size: few; v_call: TRBV9; j_call: TRBJ2-1; d_call: -; cdr3_nt: TGTGCCAGCAGCAAATCCCGACAGAGGGGGATCAATGAGCAGTTCTTC; cdr3_aa: CASSKSRQRGINEQFF
clone_size: -; v_call: TRBV9; j_call: TRBJ2-2; d_call: -; cdr3_nt: TGTGCCAGCAGCGCGCGTGTGGTGGAAAACACCGGGGAGCTGTTTTTT; cdr3_aa: CASSARVVENTGELFF
clone_size: -; v_call: TRBV29-1; j_call: TRBJ2-1; d_call: -; cdr3_nt: TGCAGCGTTGACATAGAGGTATCCTACAATGAGCAGTTCTTC; cdr3_aa: CSVDIEVSYNEQFF
clone_size: -; v_call: TRBV2; j_call: TRBJ2-2; d_call: TRBD2; cdr3_nt: TGTGCCAGCAGTAGGACTAGCGTCCTTCGGACCGGGGAGCTGTTTTTT; cdr3_aa: CASSRTSVLRTGELFF
clone_size: few; v_call: TRBV5-1; j_call: TRBJ2-3; d_call: -; cdr3_nt: TGCGCCAGCAGCTTATCAGGGTCCCAAAGGGCAGATACGCAGTATTTT; cdr3_aa: CASSLSGSQRADTQYF
clone_size: -; v_call: TRBV19; j_call: TRBJ1-5; d_call: TRBD1; cdr3_nt: TGTGCCAGTAGTATAGATAAAGACAGGGTTGGTTTTCAGCCCCAGCATTTT; cdr3_aa: CASSIDKDRVGFQPQHF
clone_size: few; v_call: TRBV25-1; j_call: TRBJ1-1; d_call: -; cdr3_nt: TGTGCCAGCAGTGAATATATTCACGGACCGAACACTGAAGCTTTCTTT; cdr3_aa: CASSEYIHGPNTEAFF
clone_size: many; v_call: TRBV15; j_call: TRBJ1-5; d_call: -; cdr3_nt: TGTGCCACCAGCAGAGATCGTGGAGGGCCTCAGCCCCAGCATTTT; cdr3_aa: CATSRDRGGPQPQHF
clone_size: -; v_call: TRBV7-2; j_call: TRBJ1-5; d_call: -; cdr3_nt: TGTGCCAGCAGCTTAGTAGTATCGACCGCCGGGCAGCCCCAGCATTTT; cdr3_aa: CASSLVVSTAGQPQHF
clone_size: few; v_call: TRBV7-9; j_call: TRBJ2-2; d_call: TRBD1; cdr3_nt: TGTGCCAGCAGCTTAGGCCTGAGGGGGCAGGATGCCGGGGAGCTGTTTTTT; cdr3_aa: CASSLGLRGQDAGELFF
clone_size: few; v_call: TRBV10-3; j_call: TRBJ2-7; d_call: TRBD2; cdr3_nt: TGTGCCATCAGGGGGACTAGCGGGGAATACGAGCAGTACTTC; cdr3_aa: CAIRGTSGEYEQYF
clone_size: -; v_call: TRBV27; j_call: TRBJ2-2; d_call: -; cdr3_nt: TGTGCCAGCAGTAACCGGACAGCCTTCACCGGGGAGCTGTTTTTT; cdr3_aa: CASSNRTAFTGELFF
clone_size: few; v_call: TRBV10-3; j_call: TRBJ2-1; d_call: -; cdr3_nt: TGTGCCATCAGTGCGAGTAGTGGGAGCTCCTACAATGAGCAGTTCTTC; cdr3_aa: CAISASSGSSYNEQFF
clone_size: -; v_call: TRBV20-1; j_call: TRBJ2-1; d_call: TRBD2; cdr3_nt: TGCTGTGCTAGTCGTGCGATAAAGCGGGGCCGCCACAATGAGCAGTTCTTC; cdr3_aa: CCASRAIKRGRHNEQFF
clone_size: -; v_call: TRBV5-1; j_call: TRBJ2-7; d_call: TRBD2; cdr3_nt: TGCGCCAGCACCCTAGCGGGGGGAGGTGAGCAGTACTTC; cdr3_aa: CASTLAGGGEQYF
clone_size: -; v_call: TRBV12-3/TRBV12-4; j_call: TRBJ2-7; d_call: -; cdr3_nt: TGTGCCAGCAGTATAAACAGGGATTTGGACGAGCAGTACTTC; cdr3_aa: CASSINRDLDEQYF
clone_size: many; v_call: TRBV20-1; j_call: TRBJ2-3; d_call: -; cdr3_nt: TGCAGTGCTCCACCTGCGTCTAGCACAGATACGCAGTATTTT; cdr3_aa: CSAPPASSTDTQYF
clone_size: -; v_call: TRBV30; j_call: TRBJ2-1; d_call: -; cdr3_nt: TGTGCCTGGGATAGGATCGAGTCTGAGCAGTTCTTC; cdr3_aa: CAWDRIESEQFF
clone_size: few; v_call: TRBV27; j_call: TRBJ1-1; d_call: -; cdr3_nt: TGTGCCAGCAGTTTATCGCCGGGGCAGGGGATCACTGAAGCTTTCTTT; cdr3_aa: CASSLSPGQGITEAFF
clone_size: many; v_call: TRBV12-3/TRBV12-4; j_call: TRBJ2-1; d_call: TRBD2; cdr3_nt: TGTGCCAGCAGTTTAGGGACTAGCGGAACCAATGAGCAGTTCTTC; cdr3_aa: CASSLGTSGTNEQFF
clone_size: few; v_call: TRBV29-1; j_call: TRBJ2-6; d_call: -; cdr3_nt: TGCAGCGTTCCAGGGGTCGGGGCCAACGTCCTGACTTTC; cdr3_aa: CSVPGVGANVLTF
clone_size: few; v_call: TRBV7-2; j_call: TRBJ2-7; d_call: TRBD2; cdr3_nt: TGTGCCAGCAGCACCTGGACTAGCGGGAGTCCCTACGAGCAGTACTTC; cdr3_aa: CASSTWTSGSPYEQYF
clone_size: -; v_call: TRBV6-1; j_call: TRBJ2-5; d_call: TRBD1; cdr3_nt: TGTGCCAGCAACAGGGGACAGGGAGAGACCCAGTACTTC; cdr3_aa: CASNRGQGETQYF
clone_size: -; v_call: TRBV28; j_call: TRBJ2-7; d_call: TRBD1; cdr3_nt: TGTGCCAGCAGCACCCCCGGGACAGGATTCTACGAGCAGTACTTC; cdr3_aa: CASSTPGTGFYEQYF
clone_size: -; v_call: TRBV20-1; j_call: TRBJ1-1; d_call: -; cdr3_nt: TGCAGTGCGGGCGGGGGCAGATCCATGAACACTGAAGCTTTCTTT; cdr3_aa: CSAGGGRSMNTEAFF
clone_size: -; v_call: TRBV9; j_call: TRBJ2-7; d_call: -; cdr3_nt: TGTGCCAGCAGCCCGGGGTCCCTCCCCACCGAGCAGTACTTC; cdr3_aa: CASSPGSLPTEQYF
clone_size: -; v_call: TRBV20-1; j_call: TRBJ2-6; d_call: -; cdr3_nt: TGCAGTGCAGTAACTAGAAGCTCTGGGGCCAACGTCCTGACTTTC; cdr3_aa: CSAVTRSSGANVLTF
clone_size: few; v_call: TRBV4-3; j_call: TRBJ2-1; d_call: TRBD2; cdr3_nt: TGCGCCAGCAGCCGAACGGGACTAGCGGGAGCACCGGGCTCCTACAATGAGCAGTTCTTC; cdr3_aa: CASSRTGLAGAPGSYNEQFF
clone_size: few; v_call: TRBV18; j_call: TRBJ1-1; d_call: -; cdr3_nt: TGTGCCAGCTCACTTATACGTAGGGCCACTGAAGCTTTCTTT; cdr3_aa: CASSLIRRATEAFF
clone_size: -; v_call: TRBV12-3/TRBV12-4; j_call: TRBJ1-5; d_call: -; cdr3_nt: TGTGCCAGCAGCCGTCGACGCAATCAGCCCCAGCATTTT; cdr3_aa: CASSRRRNQPQHF
clone_size: few; v_call: TRBV20-1; j_call: TRBJ2-2; d_call: TRBD2; cdr3_nt: TGCAGTGCTAGGGAGGGACTAGCGTCGAACACCGGGGAGCTGTTTTTT; cdr3_aa: CSAREGLASNTGELFF
clone_size: many; v_call: TRBV20-1; j_call: TRBJ2-3; d_call: -; cdr3_nt: TGCAGTGCTAGAGGGAGTGGGGTATTTATTAGAGATACGCAGTATTTT; cdr3_aa: CSARGSGVFIRDTQYF
clone_size: few; v_call: TRBV20-1; j_call: TRBJ2-7; d_call: TRBD1; cdr3_nt: TGCAGTGCTACCGGACAGGGGGCGACCTACGAGCAGTACTTC; cdr3_aa: CSATGQGATYEQYF
clone_size: -; v_call: TRBV5-1; j_call: TRBJ2-7; d_call: -; cdr3_nt: TGCGCCAGCAGCTTGGACAACCAAGGGCACGAGCAGTACTTC; cdr3_aa: CASSLDNQGHEQYF
clone_size: -; v_call: TRBV5-6; j_call: TRBJ2-1; d_call: -; cdr3_nt: TGTGCCAGCAGCAGACAGCTTTACAATGAGCAGTTCTTC; cdr3_aa: CASSRQLYNEQFF
clone_size: -; v_call: TRBV2; j_call: TRBJ2-1; d_call: TRBD2; cdr3_nt: TGTGCCAGCAGTGATCCCGGGACTAGCGGTTACAATGAGCAGTTCTTC; cdr3_aa: CASSDPGTSGYNEQFF
clone_size: -; v_call: TRBV29-1; j_call: TRBJ2-1; d_call: -; cdr3_nt: TGCAGCGGCGGTAGGGACCACCCCTTAGACAATGAGCAGTTCTTC; cdr3_aa: CSGGRDHPLDNEQFF
clone_size: few; v_call: TRBV20-1; j_call: TRBJ2-1; d_call: TRBD2; cdr3_nt: TGCAGTGCTAGTCCCCCCCGGACTAGCGGAGCCTACAATGAGCAGTTCTTC; cdr3_aa: CSASPPRTSGAYNEQFF
clone_size: -; v_call: TRBV20-1; j_call: TRBJ2-3; d_call: TRBD2; cdr3_nt: TGCAGTGCTAGAGCCCCCGGGACTAGTTGGGTTACGCAGTATTTT; cdr3_aa: CSARAPGTSWVTQYF
clone_size: -; v_call: TRBV29-1; j_call: TRBJ2-5; d_call: -; cdr3_nt: TGCAGCGTCAAGTACCAAGAGACCCAGTACTTC; cdr3_aa: CSVKYQETQYF
clone_size: -; v_call: TRBV20-1; j_call: TRBJ2-2; d_call: TRBD1; cdr3_nt: TGCAGTGCTAGACGGACAGGGCCCACCGGGGAGCTGTTTTTT; cdr3_aa: CSARRTGPTGELFF
clone_size: few; v_call: TRBV12-3/TRBV12-4; j_call: TRBJ2-1; d_call: -; cdr3_nt: TGTGCCAGCAGTATACTGCAGGTTGAGCAGTTCTTC; cdr3_aa: CASSILQVEQFF
clone_size: -; v_call: TRBV12-3/TRBV12-4; j_call: TRBJ2-6; d_call: TRBD1; cdr3_nt: TGTGCCAGCAGACCTCCGGGACAGGGGGCCAACGTCCTGACTTTC; cdr3_aa: CASRPPGQGANVLTF
clone_size: -; v_call: TRBV5-1; j_call: TRBJ2-7; d_call: TRBD1; cdr3_nt: TGCGCCAGCAGCAAGGACAGGGCCGAGCAGTACTTC; cdr3_aa: CASSKDRAEQYF
clone_size: -; v_call: TRBV3-1; j_call: TRBJ2-5; d_call: -; cdr3_nt: TGTGCCAGCAGCTTAGGATTGATATTGGAGACCCAGTACTTC; cdr3_aa: CASSLGLILETQYF
clone_size: -; v_call: TRBV19; j_call: TRBJ2-3; d_call: TRBD1; cdr3_nt: TGTGCCAGTAGTATCCGGACAGGGGGCACAGATACGCAGTATTTT; cdr3_aa: CASSIRTGGTDTQYF
clone_size: many; v_call: TRBV29-1; j_call: TRBJ2-3; d_call: -; cdr3_nt: TGCAGCGCCGGGACTAGCACAGATACGCAGTATTTT; cdr3_aa: CSAGTSTDTQYF
clone_size: few; v_call: TRBV4-3; j_call: TRBJ2-1; d_call: -; cdr3_nt: TGCGCCAGCAGCTATGACCCGACTAGTTTTTACAATGAGCAGTTCTTC; cdr3_aa: CASSYDPTSFYNEQFF
clone_size: few; v_call: TRBV6-2/TRBV6-3; j_call: TRBJ2-7; d_call: -; cdr3_nt: TGTGCCAGCAGTTACAACCAGGTCCAGGGGACCTACGAGCAGTACTTC; cdr3_aa: CASSYNQVQGTYEQYF